This T cell receptor beta chain was documented in a study of blood T cell repertoires in COVID-19. This CDR3 is 16 amino acids long. This table comes from immunoSEQ multiplex PCR, and its TCRdb copy is limited to in-frame clones, with some not included. The table includes 50,000 to 55,000 clones, roughly 87% detected once. This sequence joins TRBV21-1 and TRBJ2-7; the D segment call TRBD2 is taken from the table without a DNA check. TRBV21-1 is an annotated pseudogene. The TCR sequence derives from a human donor with active COVID-19. The donor label of this sample is uncertain. The sequenced sample was peripheral blood. The CDR3 DNA follows: TGTGCCAGCACTATCCCCGGGGGGTCCTTTTCCTACGAGCAGTACTTC. Protein: CASTIPGGSFSYEQYF.